The 4 T cell receptor beta chains below come from one sample, sequenced in a study of T cell changes during pregnancy in multiple sclerosis. Using immunoSEQ multiplex PCR, the repertoire was profiled, and TCRdb retains in-frame clones only, with some absent. The sample lists tens of thousands of clones, 90% to 95% occurring once. Sample: peripheral blood, taken in the third trimester of pregnancy. Receptors originate from a female donor with multiple sclerosis, enrolled in a pregnancy study.

The chain carries TRBV4-2 and TRBJ1-2; D gene unclear. Germline V lookup: CDR1 LGHNA, CDR2 YNFKEQ. With 0 bases removed from V and 5 bases from J, the gap between germline ends came to 13 bases. This CDR3 has 15 residues. As DNA, the CDR3 is TGTGCCAGCAGCCAAGATCAGAACAGTGGTTATGGCTACACCTTC. Protein: CASSQDQNSGYGYTF.

The V call is TRBV30, the J call TRBJ2-7; maybe TRBD1 (6 bases). Trimming cost V 2 bases and J 2 bases, with 13 bases left between them. Germline values: CDR1 GTSNPN, CDR2 SVGIG (reference sequence). The CDR3 is made up of 14 amino acids. The CDR3 is CAWSLPGHPYEQYF. The DNA of the CDR3 is TGTGCCTGGAGTTTACCGGGACATCCCTACGAGCAGTACTTC.

The chain carries TRBV7-9 and TRBJ2-3; D perhaps matches TRBD1 (6 bases). Per the germline V gene, CDR1 is SEHNR and CDR2 is FQNEAQ (reference sequence). The CDR3 has 14 residues. Trimming stripped 5 bases from V and 4 bases from J, with 13 bases between. The CDR3 spells CASSRYRAADTQYF. CDR3 nucleotide sequence: TGTGCCAGCAGCCGTTACAGGGCCGCAGATACGCAGTATTTT.

The chain carries TRBV7-2 and TRBJ1-4, with 8 bases matching TRBD1. CDR1 SGHTA and CDR2 FQGNSA come from the germline V gene. The CDR3 has 15 residues. V gave up 2 bases and J gave up 10 bases; unmatched junction bases: 9. The CDR3 reads CASSLSRDRRGKLFF. CDR3 bases: TGTGCCAGCAGCTTAAGTCGGGACAGGCGGGGAAAACTGTTTTTT.